This entry features one TCR beta chain sequence. Its cognate antigen has yet to be identified. No much larger clone exists at a distance of one base, and base qualities are not known. The time point label, as the study defines it: baseline before first vaccination. Vaccinee samples came from UK trials COV001 and COV002, including a single-blind randomized controlled phase 2/3 trial of AZD1222 (ChAdOx1 nCoV-19) in healthy adults. Trial participant PBMC samples were collected at day 0 and day 28 after the second dose for TCRbeta chain sequencing. The data were taken from a study of T cell responses to AZD1222 COVID-19 vaccine (dated by TCRdb to about 2021). With regard to the full study: AZD1222 recipients given second doses at about 4 weeks or at about 12 weeks were pooled, since spike-specific TCR depth and breadth were not found to differ between the two schedules. Trial participants were enrolled into age subgroups of 18-55, 56-69 and 70-plus years, which contained about 150, 27 and 61 TCR-sequenced participants, respectively. TCR sequencing covered more than 230 trial participants: some 210 given two doses of AZD1222 and 26 given two doses of MenACWY control vaccine. Overall study results and their limits: Conclusions about previously exposed vaccinees are limited because only 5 or 6 AZD1222 recipients were SARS-CoV-2 seropositive at baseline. No day 14 peak-response samples were available, so repertoires were characterized only after the peak T cell response. After two AZD1222 doses, both the breadth and the depth of spike-specific TCRs were significantly higher than at day 0 and than in MenACWY recipients. Participants were mostly white British, with more females than males. The authors suggested clonal diversity may have been underestimated. In the small 56-69-year group, the increase in depth fell short of significance, most likely because of low power. The vaccine-associated CD4 TCRs covered the entire spike protein, and the dominant responses fell in regions 160-218 and 743-854. Reportedly, close to half of the unique spike-specific TCRs recognized epitopes lying outside the regions that are mutated in the B.1.351 and B.1.1.7 variants.

The CDR3 regions of human TCRbeta chains were subjected to immunosequencing. In the paper's pipeline: Repertoire TCRs were checked for matches against a reference library of SARS-CoV-2-specific TCRs that had been generated using the MIRA antigen-specificity platform. Breadth was defined as the fraction of unique TCRs that were SARS-CoV-2-associated. Depth was defined as the fraction of total T cells that were SARS-CoV-2-associated. Using the MIRA data, each spike-specific TCR was mapped to the spike region that the TCR reacts to and placed in a CD4 or CD8 class. Log10-transformed breadth and depth values were compared by one-way ANOVA with Sidak's multiple comparisons tests. TCRdb provides this immuneACCESS table in a form limited to in-frame rearrangements. Some clones are lacking; in checked studies, under half of them reflect an unresolved V gene, and why the rest are absent is not known. V and J calls and clone size are given by that table; D and trimming were obtained from the DNA. This sample gives fewer than 120,000 clones in total; about 88% of them show up just once. More than 1.5% of the sample lies in the top ten.

The CDR3 goes from the cysteine to the phenylalanine over 16 residues. Just CDR3 DNA is preserved here, 48 bases in frame from base 1. According to the germline V gene (reference sequence), CDR1 reads LNHDA and CDR2 reads SQIVND. V has 9 bases trimmed and J has 1 base trimmed; junction bases matching no gene number 10. The TCR originated in an adult in good health. The sequenced sample was peripheral blood, obtained on day 0 of AZD1222 vaccination. The V and J genes are TRBV19 and TRBJ2-1; 9 nucleotides in the junction match TRBD2. At the DNA level, the sequence is TGTGCCAGCGAATCACTTAGCGGGAGTTCCTACAATGAGCAGTTCTTC. It specifies CASESLSGSSYNEQFF.